Presented here are 22 T cell receptor beta chains from one specimen sequenced in a study of neurological immune-mediated disorders. Using its own MiXCR run on the 5' RACE reads, TCRdb lists one record per CDR3 protein. The sample includes fewer than 40,000 distinct CDR3 sequences, approximately 5% of them seen just once. Material: CD4+ T cells from blood. Receptors were obtained from a woman in her 50s in good health.

There are many counts of this clonotype. The chain couples TRBV20-1 to TRBJ1-1; no clear D gene. The V end lost 3 bases, the J end lost 3 bases, and 8 bases lay between the germline ends. The CDR3 loop spans 12 amino acids. The germline gives CDR1 DFQATT, CDR2 SNEGSKA (reference sequence). CDR3: CSASSGDTEAFF. The CDR3 DNA sequence: TGCAGTGCTAGTTCCGGGGACACTGAAGCTTTCTTT.

Points on this clonotype: Since a much larger clone is just one base distant, this may be a read error. The CDR3 nucleotides read TGTGCCAGAAAGGCTGGCGGGGAGCTGTTTTTT. Translating gives CARKAGGELFF. The V call is TRBV6-2 or TRBV6-3, the J call TRBJ2-2; no clear D gene. The germline gives CDR1 MNHEY, CDR2 SVGEGT. V was cut by 9 bases and J by 7 bases, with 9 bases left in between. The CDR3 is 11 amino acids.

This clonotype was counted many times. CDR3 in DNA: TGCAGTGCTAGACGGAGGGATCAGCCCCAGCATTTT. Its protein is CSARRRDQPQHF. The V call is TRBV20-1, the J call TRBJ1-5; no definite D call. Germline V gene lookup returns CDR1 DFQATT and CDR2 SNEGSKA (reference sequence). The V end lost 2 bases, the J end lost 5 bases, and 7 bases lay between the germline ends. The length of the CDR3 is 12 residues.

This clonotype came up many times. V is TRBV7-8 and J is TRBJ2-3, with 9 bases lining up with TRBD2. The V segment lost 1 base and the J segment 6 bases; nucleotides outside the gene matches: 11. The CDR3 runs 17 residues. Germline CDR1 SGHVS, CDR2 FQNEAQ. The CDR3: CASSLVGGLAGMDTQYF. The CDR3 DNA is TGTGCCAGCAGCTTAGTCGGTGGGCTAGCGGGGATGGATACGCAGTATTTT.

This clonotype was found many times. Compared with germline, one end of the junction differs, possibly owing to a read error. This chain uses TRBV27 with TRBJ2-5; no clear D gene. The germline V gene has CDR1 MNHEY and CDR2 SMNVEV (reference sequence). This CDR3 has 13 amino acids. The CDR3 reads CASSLSSWETQYF. The CDR3 DNA sequence: TGCGCCAGCAGTTTATCATCGTGGGAGACCCAGTACTTC.

At least ten counts were recorded for this clonotype. The V call is TRBV28, the J call TRBJ1-1; 9 positions agree with TRBD1. Losses at the gene ends were 2 bases for V and 5 bases for J; bases not matched to a gene: 9. The CDR3 has 16 residues. Germline lookup yields CDR1 MDHEN and CDR2 SYDVKM. The CDR3 reads CASSLPYRGRRTEAFF. The DNA of the CDR3 is TGTGCCAGCAGTTTACCATACAGGGGGCGCCGAACTGAAGCTTTCTTT.

This clonotype was picked up many times. The chain links TRBV6-1 to TRBJ2-3; 8 nucleotides match TRBD2. The CDR3 sequence is 14 residues long. J gave up 0 bases and V 10 bases, and 6 bases lay outside the gene matches. Germline V gene sequence: CDR1 MNHNS, CDR2 SASEGT. The CDR3 sequence: CATVTGGSTDTQYF. The DNA for the CDR3 is TGTGCCACCGTTACGGGGGGGAGCACAGATACGCAGTATTTT.

This clonotype was detected ten times or more. V usage is TRBV3-1 and J usage is TRBJ1-6; D gene ambiguous. From germline, CDR1 is LGHDT and CDR2 YNNKEL (reference sequence). This CDR3 has 15 amino acids. V was trimmed by 1 base and J by 10 bases, leaving 14 bases between them. This CDR3 reads CASSQVLGFGSPLHF. CDR3 coding DNA: TGTGCCAGCAGCCAAGTTTTGGGTTTTGGATCACCCCTCCACTTT.

This clonotype was seen ten or more times. The V call is TRBV5-1, the J call TRBJ1-4, with D perhaps matching TRBD1 (5 bases). V lost 0 bases and J 11 bases, leaving 20 bases between the germline ends. The CDR3 runs to 16 residues. Looked up from germline, CDR1 is SGHRS and CDR2 is YFSETQ. The CDR3 sequence is CASSLDPGTLSDKLFF. Here the CDR3 DNA reads TGCGCCAGCAGCTTGGATCCCGGGACCCTGTCGGACAAACTGTTTTTT.

This clonotype was seen at least ten times. The V gene is TRBV18, the J gene TRBJ2-3; D is possibly TRBD2 (6 bases). Germline V gene data show CDR1 as KGHSH and CDR2 as LQKENI. The length of the CDR3 is 14 residues. V gave up 2 bases and J gave up 5 bases, with 11 bases separating them. CDR3 DNA sequence: TGTGCCAGCTCACCAAATCTGGGGGGAGATACGCAGTATTTT. This encodes CASSPNLGGDTQYF.

This clonotype was observed many times. This rearrangement joins TRBV5-1 to TRBJ2-1, with TRBD1 identical over 9 bases. Germline lookup yields CDR1 SGHRS and CDR2 YFSETQ. The CDR3 sequence is 14 residues long. J gave up 9 bases and V 6 bases, and 10 bases lay outside the gene matches. The CDR3 loop reads CASTLQGASSEQFF. As DNA, the CDR3 is TGCGCCAGCACCTTACAGGGGGCAAGTAGTGAGCAGTTCTTC.

This clonotype was counted at least ten times. The genes are TRBV28 and TRBJ1-1, with 12 bases fitting TRBD1. In germline, CDR1 is MDHEN, CDR2 SYDVKM. The V gene end was trimmed by 2 bases and the J gene end by 0 bases; junction bases not matched to a gene: 10. There are 19 residues in the CDR3. The CDR3 loop is CASSLPGQGAQGVNTEAFF. The CDR3 coding sequence is TGTGCCAGCAGTTTACCGGGACAGGGGGCGCAGGGGGTGAACACTGAAGCTTTCTTT. Supplemented by reference TRBV28 and TRBJ1-1, the full variable domain reads DVKVTQSSRYLVKRTGEKVFLECVQDMDHENMFWYRQDPGLGLRLIYFSYDVKMKEKGDIPEGYSVSREKKERFSLILESASTNQTSMYLCASSLPGQGAQGVNTEAFFGQGTRLTVV.

This clonotype was detected many times. The chain carries TRBV7-9 and TRBJ1-2; the D is unclear. CDR3 size: 13 residues. Germline values: CDR1 SEHNR, CDR2 FQNEAQ (reference sequence). Trimming shortened V by 6 bases and J by 4 bases, and 12 bases separated the two germline ends. CDR3: CASSPGNAYGYTF. The CDR3 coding sequence is TGTGCCAGCAGTCCGGGAAACGCCTATGGCTACACCTTC.

In its sample, this clonotype was seen many times. This chain connects TRBV6-2 or TRBV6-3 to TRBJ2-3; possibly TRBD2 for D (5 bases). The germline gives CDR1 MNHEY, CDR2 SVGEGT. The CDR3 consists of 11 residues. The V gene lost 5 bases and the J gene lost 8 bases, with 8 bases spanning the gap. Here the CDR3 DNA reads TGTGCCAGCAGTCGCCTAGCTACGCAGTATTTT. Translating gives CASSRLATQYF.

This clonotype appeared many times. The rearrangement joins TRBV9 to TRBJ2-5; 11 positions match TRBD2. V was pared by 0 bases and J by 2 bases, with 6 bases of the junction left unmatched. Germline lookup yields CDR1 SGDLS and CDR2 YYNGEE. This CDR3 comprises 17 residues. CDR3 coding DNA: TGTGCCAGCAGCGTAGGACCACTAGCGGGGGAACAAGAGACCCAGTACTTC. Its translation: CASSVGPLAGEQETQYF.

This clonotype was seen ten or more times. The chain carries TRBV20-1 and TRBJ2-2, with D maybe TRBD2 (5 bases). Germline V gives CDR1 DFQATT, CDR2 SNEGSKA (reference sequence). This CDR3 comprises 15 residues. V lost 1 base, J lost 5 bases, and 14 bases lay in between. As DNA, the CDR3 is TGCAGTGCTAGAGCAGAACTAGGATGGACCGGGGAGCTGTTTTTT. Residues: CSARAELGWTGELFF.

This clonotype was detected many times. The rearrangement links TRBV12-3 or TRBV12-4 to TRBJ1-5; D ambiguous. The CDR3 totals 13 residues. The V gene lost 4 bases and the J gene lost 5 bases, with 9 bases spanning the gap. CDR3 sequence reads: CASSSMGDQPQHF. The CDR3 DNA is TGTGCCAGCAGTTCAATGGGAGATCAGCCCCAGCATTTT.

The sample holds many counts of this clonotype. The V call is TRBV28, the J call TRBJ2-3; 9 bases are shared with TRBD1. Germline values: CDR1 MDHEN, CDR2 SYDVKM. Trimming cost V 8 bases and J 3 bases; bases outside gene matches: 12. This CDR3 region has 16 residues. CDR3 sequence reads: CASQTVWDRATDTQYF. The CDR3 nucleotides read TGTGCCAGCCAGACTGTTTGGGACAGGGCGACAGATACGCAGTATTTT.

This clonotype showed up many times. The J gene is TRBJ1-5, the V gene TRBV21-1; the table's D call, TRBD1, has no DNA check behind it. TRBV21-1 corresponds to a pseudogene. This CDR3 is built from 17 residues. The CDR3 region is CASSKGDRVSGGQPQHF. For the CDR3, the DNA is TGTGCCAGCAGCAAAGGGGACAGGGTGAGTGGTGGGCAGCCCCAGCATTTT.

This clonotype was recorded many times. V and J are TRBV7-6 and TRBJ2-3; possibly TRBD2 for D (6 bases). The CDR3 has 17 amino acids. Between the trimmed V and J ends, which lost 6 bases and 1 base, there was a span of 20 bases. The germline CDR1 and CDR2 sequences are SGHVS and FNYEAQ. The chain's CDR3 is CASSQDSGRRGTDTQYF. The DNA of the CDR3 is TGTGCCAGCAGTCAGGATTCCGGGAGACGAGGCACAGATACGCAGTATTTT.

This clonotype has at least ten counts. The chain couples TRBV29-1 to TRBJ2-3; D is perhaps TRBD1 or TRBD2 (6 bases each). This CDR3 has 15 residues. Deletions cut 3 bases from V and 3 bases from J, with 16 bases between. The V gene's germline CDR1 is SQVTM and CDR2 ANQGSEA. The CDR3 DNA is TGCAGCGTTGACGGGACCGGGGGCAGGACAGATACGCAGTATTTT. This codes for CSVDGTGGRTDTQYF.

This clonotype was observed a handful of times. CDR3 residues: CASSLSFGTGGYTF. The CDR3 DNA reads TGTGCCAGCAGCTTGAGTTTCGGGACGGGCGGCTACACCTTC. V gene TRBV5-4 combines with J gene TRBJ1-2; the D gene is possibly TRBD1 (5 bases). V dropped 1 base and J dropped 8 bases, with 15 bases sitting between them. CDR1 is SGHNT, CDR2 YYREEE, per germline (reference sequence). This CDR3 region has 14 residues.